Sequencing of this T cell receptor beta chain was carried out in a study of cytomegalovirus exposure and HLA in healthy donors. The primer mix had 60 Vbeta and 13 Jbeta primers. Sequencing was performed with immunoSEQ multiplex PCR; in TCRdb, only in-frame clones are kept and a portion is missing. The sample has approximately 200,000 clones; roughly 77% are singletons. The CDR3 sequence is 13 residues long. Germline CDR1 and CDR2: SGHRS and YFSETQ. Trimming took 1 base from V and 3 from J, leaving 7 bases between them. The chain recombines TRBV5-1 with TRBJ1-1; D not certain. Sequencing was done on a sample of PBMCs. The clonotype comes from a woman in her 30s in good health and CMV-seropositive. Written as DNA, the CDR3 is TGCGCCAGCAGCTTGAAACGGGACACTGAAGCTTTCTTT. Its translation is CASSLKRDTEAFF.